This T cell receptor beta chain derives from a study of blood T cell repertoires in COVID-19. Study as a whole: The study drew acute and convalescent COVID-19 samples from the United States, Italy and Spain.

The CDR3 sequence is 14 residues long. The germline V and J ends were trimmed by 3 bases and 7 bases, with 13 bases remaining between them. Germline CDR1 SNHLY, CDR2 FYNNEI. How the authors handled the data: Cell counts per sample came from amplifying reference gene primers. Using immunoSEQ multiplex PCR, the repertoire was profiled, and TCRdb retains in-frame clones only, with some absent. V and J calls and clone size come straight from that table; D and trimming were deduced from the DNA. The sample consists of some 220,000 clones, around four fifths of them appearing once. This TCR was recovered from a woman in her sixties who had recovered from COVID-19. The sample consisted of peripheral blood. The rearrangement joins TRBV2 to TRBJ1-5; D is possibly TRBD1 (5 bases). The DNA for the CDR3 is TGTGCCAGCAGTGACAGGGTGGGGCGGCAGCCCCAGCATTTT. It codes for CASSDRVGRQPQHF. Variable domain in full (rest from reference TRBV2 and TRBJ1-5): EPEVTQTPSHQVTQMGQEVILRCVPISNHLYFYWYRQILGQKVEFLVSFYNNEISEKSEIFDDQFSVERPDGSNFTLKIRSTKLEDSAMYFCASSDRVGRQPQHFGDGTRLSIL.